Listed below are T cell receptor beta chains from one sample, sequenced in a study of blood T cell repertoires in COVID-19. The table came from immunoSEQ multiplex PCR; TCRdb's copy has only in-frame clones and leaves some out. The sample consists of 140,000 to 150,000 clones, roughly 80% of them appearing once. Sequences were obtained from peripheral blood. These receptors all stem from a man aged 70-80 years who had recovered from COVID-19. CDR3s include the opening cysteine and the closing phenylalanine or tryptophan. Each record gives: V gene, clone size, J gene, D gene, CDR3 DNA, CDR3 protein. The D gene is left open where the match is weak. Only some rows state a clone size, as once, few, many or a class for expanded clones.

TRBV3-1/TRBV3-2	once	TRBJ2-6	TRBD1	TGTGCCAGCAGCCAACGAACCGGGACAGGGTTTTCTGGGGCCAACGTCCTGACTTTC	CASSQRTGTGFSGANVLTF
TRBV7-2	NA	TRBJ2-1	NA	TGTGCCAGCAGTCCGACCCTAGGATGGAATGAGCAGTTCTTC	CASSPTLGWNEQFF
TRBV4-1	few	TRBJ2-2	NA	TGCGCCAGCAGCCAAGATCTAGCGCTCCTAGGAGGGGAGCTGTTTTTT	CASSQDLALLGGELFF
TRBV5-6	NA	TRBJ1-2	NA	TGTGCCAGCAGCTTGGATTGGAGAGGGAGGTTGGCTGGCTACACCTTC	CASSLDWRGRLAGYTF
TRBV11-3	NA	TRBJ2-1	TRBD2	TGTGCCAGCAGCATTAGCGGGAGTTACAATGAGCAGTTCTTC	CASSISGSYNEQFF
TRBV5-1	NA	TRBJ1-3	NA	TGCGCCAGCAGCTTGTTTTCAGGGGATTCTGGAAACACCATATATTTT	CASSLFSGDSGNTIYF
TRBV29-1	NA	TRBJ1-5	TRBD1	TGCAGCGTGGGACAGTACAATCAGCCCCAGCATTTT	CSVGQYNQPQHF
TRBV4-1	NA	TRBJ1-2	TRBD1	TGCGCCAGCAGCCAAGGTGGGGGACAGGGGGGTGGCTACACCTTC	CASSQGGGQGGGYTF
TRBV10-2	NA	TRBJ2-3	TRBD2	TGCGCCTCCCACCCCGGGACTAGCGGGTACCAGTGGGGAGATACGCAGTATTTT	CASHPGTSGYQWGDTQYF
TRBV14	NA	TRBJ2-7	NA	TGTGCCAGCAGCCAATGCGCAGGGTGCGAGCAGTACTTC	CASSQCAGCEQYF
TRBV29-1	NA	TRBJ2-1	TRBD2	TGCAGCGTCCGGACTAGCGGGAGTCGGAATGAGCAGTTCTTC	CSVRTSGSRNEQFF
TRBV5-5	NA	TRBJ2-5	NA	TGTGCCAGCAGCTTGGGGGCGTACCAAGAGACCCAGTACTTC	CASSLGAYQETQYF
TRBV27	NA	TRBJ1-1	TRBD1	TGTGCCAGCAAGCAGGGGGCTGCTGAAGCTTTCTTT	CASKQGAAEAFF
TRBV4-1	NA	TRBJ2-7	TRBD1	TGCGCCAGCAGCCAAGTAATTGGGACAGGCCGGCGGTACTTC	CASSQVIGTGRRYF
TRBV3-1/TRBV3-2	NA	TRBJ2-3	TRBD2	TGTGCCAGCAGCCCCCCGGGCCGGGCGGGACTAGCGGGAGGGGATACGCAGTATTTT	CASSPPGRAGLAGGDTQYF
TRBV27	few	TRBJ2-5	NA	TGTGCCAGCAGCCGAAAAGGACAGCCCCAAGAGACCCAGTACTTC	CASSRKGQPQETQYF
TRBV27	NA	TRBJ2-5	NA	TGTGCCAGCAGAGGGGGGGGACTCACTCAAGAGACCCAGTACTTC	CASRGGGLTQETQYF
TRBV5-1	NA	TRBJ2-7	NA	TGCGCCAGCAGCCTAGGTGATGAGCTGACCTACCTCGAGCAGTACTTC	CASSLGDELTYLEQYF
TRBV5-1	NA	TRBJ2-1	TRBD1	TGCGCCAGCAGCCCCGGGACAGCATCAGGAGGTGAGCAGTTCTTC	CASSPGTASGGEQFF
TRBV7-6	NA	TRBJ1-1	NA	TGTGCCAGCAGCCCTGGACAGATTGAAGCTTTCTTT	CASSPGQIEAFF
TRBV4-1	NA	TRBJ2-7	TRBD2	TGCGCCAGCAGCCAAGTTCACAGGTCGGCTAGCGGGAGGATTGCGCAGTACTTC	CASSQVHRSASGRIAQYF
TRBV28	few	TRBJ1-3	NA	TGTGCCAGCAGTGGGACCGGGACACTCGGAAACACCATATATTTT	CASSGTGTLGNTIYF
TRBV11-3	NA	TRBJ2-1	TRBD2	TGTGCCAGCAGCTTAAATGGACTAGCGGTCAATGAGCAGTTCTTC	CASSLNGLAVNEQFF
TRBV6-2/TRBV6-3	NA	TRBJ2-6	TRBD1	TGTGCCAGCAGTTACGGAGACAGGGATGGTGGGGCCAACGTCCTGACTTTC	CASSYGDRDGGANVLTF
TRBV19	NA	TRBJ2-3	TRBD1	TGTGCCAGTAGTACAAGGACAGGGGGCAACACAGATACGCAGTATTTT	CASSTRTGGNTDTQYF
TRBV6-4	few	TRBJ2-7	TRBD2	TGTGCCAGCAGTATGTCTAGCGGGTATAAGCAGTACTTC	CASSMSSGYKQYF
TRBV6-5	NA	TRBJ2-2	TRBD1	TGTGCCAGCAGTTATCGGGACAGGGGGACCGGGGAGCTGTTTTTT	CASSYRDRGTGELFF
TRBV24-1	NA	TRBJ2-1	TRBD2	TGTGCCACTTCGAGGGCCGGGGGGAATGAGCAGTTCTTC	CATSRAGGNEQFF
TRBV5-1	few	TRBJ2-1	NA	TGCGCCAGCAGCTCCGCCGTGGGGGGGCGAAATGAGCAGTTCTTC	CASSSAVGGRNEQFF
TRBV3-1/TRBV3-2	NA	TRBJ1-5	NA	TGTGCCAGCAGCCAATCCATCGGCGGTCGGCCCCAGCATTTT	CASSQSIGGRPQHF
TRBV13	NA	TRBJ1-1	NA	TGTGCCAGCAGCTTAAGGGGCAGAACTGAAGCTTTCTTT	CASSLRGRTEAFF
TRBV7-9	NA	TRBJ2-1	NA	TGTGCCAGCAGCTTAGATCCAGCGGATCTCAATGAGCAGTTCTTC	CASSLDPADLNEQFF
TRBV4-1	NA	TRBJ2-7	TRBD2	TGCGCCAGCAGCCTGGAGAGGACTAGCGGGTTCTACGAGCAGTACTTC	CASSLERTSGFYEQYF
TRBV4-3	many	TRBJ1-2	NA	TGCGCCAGCAGCCAAGATAGGGAGTCGGGTGGCTACACCTTC	CASSQDRESGGYTF
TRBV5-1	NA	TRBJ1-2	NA	TGCGCCAGCAGAGGGGATAGCTATGGCTACACCTTC	CASRGDSYGYTF
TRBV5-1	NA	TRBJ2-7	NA	TGCGCCAGCAGCTCCAGCAGGCCCTCCTACGAGCAGTACTTC	CASSSSRPSYEQYF
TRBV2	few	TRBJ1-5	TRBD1	TGTGCCAGCAAGACCCAGACAGGGTCAGGGCAGCCCCAGCATTTT	CASKTQTGSGQPQHF
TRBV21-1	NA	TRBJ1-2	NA	TGTGCCAGCAGCAAAGGAACGGTGGTGAACTATGGCTACACCTTC	CASSKGTVVNYGYTF
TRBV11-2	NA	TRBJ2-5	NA	TGTGCCAGCAGCTCCGGACTAAAAGAGACCCAGTACTTC	CASSSGLKETQYF
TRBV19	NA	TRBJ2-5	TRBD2	TGTGCCAGTAGTATTGGCGGGAGTGGAGGTGAGACCCAGTACTTC	CASSIGGSGGETQYF
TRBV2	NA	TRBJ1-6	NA	TGTGCCAGCAGTGACTACTTGGACAGTCTCAATTCACCCCTCCACTTT	CASSDYLDSLNSPLHF
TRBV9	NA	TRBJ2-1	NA	TGTGCCAGCAGCGTAGCGGGAGATGGGGATGAGCAGTTCTTC	CASSVAGDGDEQFF
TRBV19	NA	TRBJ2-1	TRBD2	TGTGCCAGTAGCATCGGTGAGGCGGGACCGGGGGGAAATGAGCAGTTCTTC	CASSIGEAGPGGNEQFF
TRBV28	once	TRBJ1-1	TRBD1	TGTGCCAGCATCCTTTTGACAGGGGGATCGGGGACTGAAGCTTTCTTT	CASILLTGGSGTEAFF
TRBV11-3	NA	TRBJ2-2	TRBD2	TGTGCCAGCAGCTCACTAGCGGGGACCGGGGAGCTGTTTTTT	CASSSLAGTGELFF
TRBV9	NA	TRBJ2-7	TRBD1	TGTGCCAGCGGAGGACAGGGGGCCTACGAGCAGTACTTC	CASGGQGAYEQYF
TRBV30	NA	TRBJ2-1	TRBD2	TGTGCCTGGATATTGGCGGGAGTACGGGAGCAGTTCTTC	CAWILAGVREQFF
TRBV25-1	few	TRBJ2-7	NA	TGTGCCAGCAGACATAATAGCGAGGGAAACGAGCAGTACTTC	CASRHNSEGNEQYF
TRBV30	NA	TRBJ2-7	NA	TGTGCCTGGAGTGTACGCAGGGCTAGGTACGAGCAGTACTTC	CAWSVRRARYEQYF
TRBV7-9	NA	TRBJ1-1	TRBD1	TGTGCCAGCAATACAGGGGCAAATGAAGCTTTCTTT	CASNTGANEAFF
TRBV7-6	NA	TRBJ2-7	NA	TGTGCCAGCAGCTTAGTTGCTAGCAGCCAATACGAGCAGTACTTC	CASSLVASSQYEQYF
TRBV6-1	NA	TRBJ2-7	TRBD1	TGTGCCAGCAGTGAAATCAACAGGGGCTACGAGCAGTACTTC	CASSEINRGYEQYF
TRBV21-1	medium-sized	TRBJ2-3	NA	TGTGCCAGCAGCCCTCTAGTGTCATCAGATACGCAGTATTTT	CASSPLVSSDTQYF
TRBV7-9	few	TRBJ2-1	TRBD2	TGTGCCAGCAGCTACGCGTCGGGACTAGCGCACTACAATGAGCAGTTCTTC	CASSYASGLAHYNEQFF
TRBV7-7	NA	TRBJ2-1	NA	TGTGCCAGCAGGCCTTTAGGGGGACCTTACAATGAGCAGTTCTTC	CASRPLGGPYNEQFF
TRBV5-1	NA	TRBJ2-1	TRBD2	TGCGCCAGCAGAGGGGAGGGAGGACCATACAATGAGCAGTTCTTC	CASRGEGGPYNEQFF
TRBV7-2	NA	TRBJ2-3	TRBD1	TGTGCCAGCAGCTCCGACAGGGGGCGTAGAACAGATACGCAGTATTTT	CASSSDRGRRTDTQYF